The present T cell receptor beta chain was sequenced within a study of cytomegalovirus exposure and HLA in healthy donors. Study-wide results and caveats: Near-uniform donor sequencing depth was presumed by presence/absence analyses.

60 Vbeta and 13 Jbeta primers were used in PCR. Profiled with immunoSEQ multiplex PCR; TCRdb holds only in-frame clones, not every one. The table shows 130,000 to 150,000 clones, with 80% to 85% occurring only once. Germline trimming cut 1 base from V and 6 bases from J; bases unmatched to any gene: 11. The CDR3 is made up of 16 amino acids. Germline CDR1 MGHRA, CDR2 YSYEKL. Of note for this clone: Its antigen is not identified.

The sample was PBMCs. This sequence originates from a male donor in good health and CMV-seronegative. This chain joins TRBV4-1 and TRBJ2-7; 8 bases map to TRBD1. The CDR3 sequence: CASSQAGTGNPSEQYF. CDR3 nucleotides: TGCGCCAGCAGCCAAGCCGGGACAGGTAACCCATCCGAGCAGTACTTC.